These 10 T cell receptor beta chains originate from one sample sequenced in a study of blood T cell repertoires in COVID-19. Sequencing used immunoSEQ multiplex PCR; TCRdb keeps in-frame clones, though not all of them. This sample has 80,000 to 95,000 clones; about 86% occur once, and the top ten carry 22%. The sample comprised peripheral blood. The receptors originated from a woman older than 75 in a cohort sampled during active or convalescent COVID-19.

The rearrangement joins TRBV5-1 to TRBJ2-3; 9 bases are shared with TRBD2. In germline, CDR1 is SGHRS, CDR2 YFSETQ. Unmatched junction bases numbered 1, after V lost 2 bases and J lost 3 bases. The CDR3 runs to 14 residues. The CDR3, as DNA: TGCGCCAGCAGCTTAAGCGGGGGGACAGATACGCAGTATTTT. This translates into CASSLSGGTDTQYF.

The genes are TRBV2 and TRBJ2-2; 10 bases line up with TRBD2. V gave up 2 bases and J gave up 8 bases; unmatched junction bases: 5. This CDR3 comprises 15 residues. The germline gives CDR1 SNHLY, CDR2 FYNNEI. This CDR3 reads CASSEFLAGAGELFF. DNA of the CDR3: TGTGCCAGCAGTGAATTCCTAGCGGGAGCGGGGGAGCTGTTTTTT.

This chain uses TRBV29-1 with TRBJ2-5, with 8 bases lining up with TRBD2. CDR3 length: 16 residues. CDR1 is SQVTM and CDR2 is ANQGSEA in the germline V gene. The ends lost 5 bases at V and 6 bases at J; junction bases unmatched: 17. CDR3 loop: CSVLGAASGSGKTQYF. The DNA of the CDR3 is TGCAGCGTTCTGGGGGCGGCGAGCGGGAGTGGAAAGACCCAGTACTTC.

The chain employs TRBV11-3 and TRBJ2-5; 8 bases line up with TRBD1. Per the germline V gene, CDR1 is SGHNT and CDR2 is YENEEA. The CDR3 runs 19 residues. V lost 5 bases, J lost 5 bases, and 22 bases stayed unmatched. CDR3 coding DNA: TGTGCCAGCAGCACCCTCCGCCTCGGGGTGGGCAGGGGGCGGGAGACCCAGTACTTC. Its protein product is CASSTLRLGVGRGRETQYF. The whole variable domain, remainder taken from reference TRBV11-3 and TRBJ2-5, is EAGVVQSPRYKIIEKKQPVAFWCNPISGHNTLYWYLQNLGQGPELLIRYENEEAVDDSQLPKDRFSAERLKGVDSTLKIQPAELGDSAVYLCASSTLRLGVGRGRETQYFGPGTRLLVL.

V gene TRBV2 combines with J gene TRBJ1-4, with unresolved D. The CDR3 runs 15 residues. Germline CDR1 and CDR2: SNHLY and FYNNEI. V lost 0 bases to trimming and J lost 7 bases, with 12 bases between them. The CDR3 sequence: CASSEARQVGEKLFF. CDR3 bases: TGTGCCAGCAGTGAAGCCCGGCAGGTTGGTGAAAAACTGTTTTTT.

The chain couples TRBV18 to TRBJ1-5, with 9 bases matching TRBD1. CDR1 KGHSH and CDR2 LQKENI come from the germline V gene. The junction had 3 bases not matched to a gene; V was cut back by 3 bases and J by 3 bases. The CDR3 is made up of 15 amino acids. The CDR3 loop is CASSPRTGDNQPQHF. The CDR3 DNA sequence: TGTGCCAGCTCACCCAGGACAGGGGACAATCAGCCCCAGCATTTT.

The chain links TRBV19 to TRBJ2-2; 7 nucleotides agree with TRBD1. The germline V gene has CDR1 LNHDA and CDR2 SQIVND (reference sequence). The CDR3 runs 14 residues. The J segment lost 2 bases and the V segment lost 5 bases, leaving 2 bases of the junction unmatched. The chain's CDR3 is CASSRDSNTGELFF. In DNA form, the CDR3 reads TGTGCCAGTAGTCGGGACAGCAACACCGGGGAGCTGTTTTTT.

The rearrangement joins TRBV11-3 to TRBJ2-1; 9 nucleotides align to TRBD1. V trimming: 1 base; J trimming: 7 bases; junction bases outside the gene matches: 2. Germline CDR1 reads SGHNT; CDR2 reads YENEEA. The CDR3 covers 14 residues. The CDR3 bases are TGTGCCAGCAGCTTAGTGACAGGGGGAAATGAGCAGTTCTTC. Translation: CASSLVTGGNEQFF.

This chain uses TRBV7-9 with TRBJ2-3, with TRBD2 matching 7 bases. The V and J ends lost 3 bases and 1 base, in that order; junction bases with no gene match: 7. The CDR3 covers 16 residues. Germline V gene lookup returns CDR1 SEHNR and CDR2 FQNEAQ (reference sequence). DNA of the CDR3: TGTGCCAGCAGCTTCCAGCGGGGATGGGGCACAGATACGCAGTATTTT. As protein: CASSFQRGWGTDTQYF.

The CDR3 loop is CASSQATNREGRYF. The CDR3 nucleotides read TGTGCCAGCAGCCAGGCAACAAACAGGGAAGGTCGGTACTTC. This rearrangement joins TRBV3-1 (or the pseudogene TRBV3-2) to TRBJ2-7; the D gene is possibly TRBD1 (6 bases). Germline V gene lookup returns CDR1 LGHDT and CDR2 YNNKEL (reference sequence). V lost 3 bases to trimming and J lost 12 bases, with 21 bases between them. This CDR3 spans 14 amino acids.